A single sample gave rise to the 6 T cell receptor beta chains below, sequenced in a study of T cell responses to AZD1222 COVID-19 vaccine (dated by TCRdb to about 2021). Libraries were constructed by the immunoSEQ multiplex PCR assay. TCRdb mirrors the immuneACCESS table, restricted to in-frame sequences. Some clones are absent from its copies; in checked studies, under half trace to an unresolved V gene, and the reason for the others is unknown. The sample has 100,000 to 150,000 clones on record, roughly 91% of them singletons. The ten largest account for approximately 12% of the sample. The label giving this sample's time point can be read as: baseline before first vaccination. According to the study, the label for this sample's treatment or condition signals: meningococcal conjugate vaccine given as trial control. The sample consisted of peripheral blood, taken on day 0 of MenACWY control vaccination. These receptors were collected from an adult in good health.

The chain is built from TRBV7-7 and TRBJ2-2; 15 bases agree with TRBD2. This CDR3 has 19 residues. V gave up 5 bases and J gave up 7 bases; unmatched junction bases: 14. Germline lookup yields CDR1 SSHAT and CDR2 FNYEAQ (reference sequence). CDR3 in DNA: TGTGCCAGCAGCAAGAAACTGGGACTAGCGGGAGGTGGAGACGGGGAGCTGTTTTTT. It codes for CASSKKLGLAGGGDGELFF.

V is TRBV30 and J is TRBJ2-7; 9 nucleotides match TRBD1. This CDR3 region has 16 residues. From germline, CDR1 is GTSNPN and CDR2 SVGIG (reference sequence). The V and J ends lost 1 base and 0 bases, in that order; junction bases with no gene match: 7. In nucleotides, the CDR3 is TGTGCCTGGAGTGAATGGGGGACAGGGAGCTCCTACGAGCAGTACTTC. As protein: CAWSEWGTGSSYEQYF.

This chain joins TRBV6-2 or TRBV6-3 and TRBJ1-5; D might be TRBD1 (5 bases). Germline CDR1 and CDR2: MNHEY and SVGEGT. The CDR3 has 16 residues. V lost 5 bases and J 2 bases, leaving 16 bases between the germline ends. In nucleotides, the CDR3 is TGTGCCAGCAGTCTCCGAAGGGGCTCGCGCAATCAGCCCCAGCATTTT. Translation gives CASSLRRGSRNQPQHF.

The rearrangement links TRBV11-3 to TRBJ2-2; D perhaps matches TRBD2 (6 bases). V dropped 5 bases and J dropped 4 bases, with 14 bases sitting between them. CDR1 SGHNT and CDR2 YENEEA come from the germline V gene. This CDR3 contains 15 residues. Written as DNA, the CDR3 is TGTGCCAGCAGCCAGATACGGGGGAGCACCGGGGAGCTGTTTTTT. This sequence encodes CASSQIRGSTGELFF.

The rearrangement uses TRBV3-1 (or the pseudogene TRBV3-2) and TRBJ2-7; TRBD1 matches 7 bases. The CDR3 sequence is 12 residues long. Germline V gene data show CDR1 as LGHDT and CDR2 as YNNKEL (reference sequence). V was pared by 4 bases and J by 7 bases, with 4 bases of the junction left unmatched. The CDR3 sequence is CASSPPGGEQYF. The DNA of the CDR3 is TGTGCCAGCAGCCCCCCAGGGGGTGAGCAGTACTTC.

The rearrangement links TRBV28 to TRBJ2-7, with D unresolved. In germline, CDR1 is MDHEN, CDR2 SYDVKM. The CDR3 loop spans 16 amino acids. Trimming cost V 4 bases and J 4 bases, with 20 bases left between them. The CDR3 bases are TGTGCCAGCAGTTCTATCTTAGCCGGTGGGTCTTACGAGCAGTACTTC. Translation: CASSSILAGGSYEQYF.